These 17 T cell receptor beta chains were all obtained from the same sample, sequenced in a study of PD-1 blockade in classical Hodgkin lymphoma. This table comes from immunoSEQ multiplex PCR, and its TCRdb copy is limited to in-frame clones, with some not included. The data hold about 60,000 clones, with 90% observed a single time. All patients experienced relapse after autologous stem cell transplantation, and brentuximab vedotin exposure was variable. The starting material was peripheral blood mononuclear cells (PBMCs), obtained at baseline. The source of these receptors is a human donor with classical Hodgkin lymphoma.

CDR3 region: CASSSIGELFF. CDR3 nucleotide sequence: TGTGCCAGCAGTTCCATCGGGGAGCTGTTTTTT. This chain connects TRBV13 to TRBJ2-2; D is undetermined. Germline V gene lookup returns CDR1 PRHDT and CDR2 FYEKMQ (reference sequence). V gave up 6 bases and J gave up 7 bases, with 6 bases separating them. The CDR3 has 11 residues.

The rearrangement joins TRBV7-9 to TRBJ2-1; 10 nucleotides match TRBD2. V shed 5 bases and J 4 bases; nucleotides not matched to a gene: 8. The CDR3 runs 16 residues. The V gene's germline CDR1 is SEHNR and CDR2 FQNEAQ (reference sequence). The CDR3 here is CASSGGQREGYNEQFF. CDR3 DNA: TGTGCCAGCAGCGGGGGGCAGCGGGAGGGATACAATGAGCAGTTCTTC. Drawing the rest from reference TRBV7-9 and TRBJ2-1, the complete variable domain is DTGVSQNPRHKITKRGQNVTFRCDPISEHNRLYWYRQTLGQGPEFLTYFQNEAQLEKSRLLSDRFSAERPKGSFSTLEIQRTEQGDSAMYLCASSGGQREGYNEQFFGPGTRLTVL.

The rearrangement joins TRBV27 to TRBJ2-2; D gene ambiguous. The V end lost 2 bases, the J end lost 6 bases, and 7 bases lay between the germline ends. The germline V gene encodes CDR1 MNHEY and CDR2 SMNVEV (reference sequence). The CDR3 is 13 residues long. CDR3 loop: CASSLMGAGELFF. DNA for the CDR3: TGTGCCAGCAGTTTAATGGGTGCCGGGGAGCTGTTTTTT.

This clone was recorded a few times. The J gene is TRBJ1-4, the V gene TRBV10-3; D possibly corresponds to TRBD1 (6 bases). The CDR3 runs to 16 residues. Germline lookup yields CDR1 ENHRY and CDR2 SYGVKD. V lost 2 bases and J lost 7, with 17 bases in between. The CDR3 coding sequence is TGTGCCATCAGTGAGCTCCCAGGGGAGGAGGGTGAAAAACTGTTTTTT. Protein: CAISELPGEEGEKLFF.

The chain combines TRBV28 with TRBJ1-5, with a weak D call TRBD1 (6 bases). V was pared by 3 bases and J by 5 bases, with 23 bases between. Per the germline V gene, CDR1 is MDHEN and CDR2 is SYDVKM. The CDR3 is 18 residues long. In DNA, the CDR3 is TGTGCCAGCAGTTTCCCCTCAGGGGAGTCGTTGCTTGATCAGCCCCAGCATTTT. Translated: CASSFPSGESLLDQPQHF.

The gene calls are TRBV28 and TRBJ1-4; D is perhaps TRBD1 (6 bases). Trimming pared 11 bases from V and 4 bases from J, leaving 11 bases between. The CDR3 length is 12 residues. Germline V CDR1 and CDR2: MDHEN, SYDVKM. CDR3 region: CAVQGGNEKLFF. As DNA, the CDR3 is TGTGCCGTACAGGGAGGTAATGAAAAACTGTTTTTT. The full variable domain, completed using reference TRBV28 and TRBJ1-4, is DVKVTQSSRYLVKRTGEKVFLECVQDMDHENMFWYRQDPGLGLRLIYFSYDVKMKEKGDIPEGYSVSREKKERFSLILESASTNQTSMYLCAVQGGNEKLFFGSGTQLSVL.

The V gene is TRBV4-2, the J gene TRBJ2-7; 7 bases agree with TRBD1. The CDR3 sequence is 14 residues long. Germline CDR1 and CDR2: LGHNA and YNFKEQ. V lost 1 base to trimming and J lost 1 base; unmatched junction nucleotides: 1. The CDR3 sequence is CASSQGGQSYEQYF. CDR3 DNA: TGTGCCAGCAGCCAAGGGGGACAGTCCTACGAGCAGTACTTC.

The J gene is TRBJ1-4, the V gene TRBV15; D uncertain. The CDR3 covers 16 residues. Looked up from germline, CDR1 is LNHNV and CDR2 is YYDKDF (reference sequence). Trimming left V 1 base short and J 6 bases short, with 15 bases between. CDR3 amino acids: CATSRVRGSPDEKLFF. CDR3 nucleotide sequence: TGTGCCACCAGCAGAGTCCGCGGCAGCCCAGATGAAAAACTGTTTTTT.

The chain couples TRBV2 to TRBJ2-7, with D hard to call. From germline, CDR1 is SNHLY and CDR2 FYNNEI. The ends were cut back, 1 base at V and 3 bases at J, with 4 bases in the middle. The CDR3 has 12 residues. The DNA of the CDR3 is TGTGCCAGCAGTGAAGGGGGCTACGAGCAGTACTTC. Encoded protein: CASSEGGYEQYF. Complete variable domain (other parts from reference TRBV2 and TRBJ2-7): EPEVTQTPSHQVTQMGQEVILRCVPISNHLYFYWYRQILGQKVEFLVSFYNNEISEKSEIFDDQFSVERPDGSNFTLKIRSTKLEDSAMYFCASSEGGYEQYFGPGTRLTVT.

In DNA form, the CDR3 reads TGTGCCAGCAGCCCAGAGGGGGGGACCCAGTACTTC. This translates into CASSPEGGTQYF. The chain couples TRBV7-9 to TRBJ2-5; D is tentatively TRBD1 or TRBD2 (6 bases each). This CDR3 is built from 12 residues. V lost 5 bases to trimming and J lost 7 bases, with 11 bases between them. Germline CDR1 and CDR2: SEHNR and FQNEAQ (reference sequence).

The V and J genes are TRBV2 and TRBJ2-3; TRBD2 agrees at 10 bases. The germline gives CDR1 SNHLY, CDR2 FYNNEI. This CDR3 is built from 16 residues. The junction had 7 bases not matched to a gene; V was cut back by 2 bases and J by 5 bases. The CDR3 spells CASSEPASGSQDTQYF. CDR3 coding DNA: TGTGCCAGCAGTGAACCGGCTAGCGGGAGCCAAGATACGCAGTATTTT.

This chain uses TRBV5-1 with TRBJ2-2; the D gene is possibly TRBD1 (5 bases). CDR3 length: 16 residues. Germline values: CDR1 SGHRS, CDR2 YFSETQ. Trimming took off 0 bases at V and 3 bases at J, with 12 bases between the two ends. CDR3 in DNA: TGCGCCAGCAGCTTGGGACAGCCTCGGGACACCGGGGAGCTGTTTTTT. Translated: CASSLGQPRDTGELFF.

Comments on this clone: The germline gene is not matched at one end of the junction; a read error may be the cause. The chain employs TRBV7-7 and TRBJ2-1; 9 bases match TRBD1. The CDR3 is 19 residues long. CDR1 and CDR2 from the germline V gene are SSHAT and FNYEAQ (reference sequence). In DNA form, the CDR3 reads TGTGCTAGCAGCTTAGGGGGGCCCGGGACAGGGTTTTCCTACAATGAGCAGTTCTTC. Its translation: CASSLGGPGTGFSYNEQFF.

The rearrangement joins TRBV5-1 to TRBJ1-2, with D uncertain. Germline CDR1 is SGHRS and CDR2 is YFSETQ. The CDR3 has 14 residues. Trimming cost V 4 bases and J 4 bases, with 14 bases left between them. The DNA for the CDR3 is TGCGCCAGCAGCGGAAGGAGAGAGGGCTATGGCTACACCTTC. It yields the protein CASSGRREGYGYTF.

This chain connects TRBV19 to TRBJ1-2; D gene ambiguous. The CDR3 consists of 14 residues. V was pared by 6 bases and J by 4 bases, with 15 bases between. Germline V gene lookup returns CDR1 LNHDA and CDR2 SQIVND (reference sequence). CDR3 sequence reads: CASSDHSRSYGYTF. The DNA for the CDR3 is TGTGCCAGTAGCGACCATTCCAGGAGCTATGGCTACACCTTC.

This chain uses TRBV10-2 with TRBJ2-1; D not certain. The CDR3 contains 14 residues. Trimming cost V 7 bases and J 4 bases, with 14 bases left between them. Per the germline V gene, CDR1 is WSHSY and CDR2 is SAAADI. DNA of the CDR3: TGCGCCAGCATGGTGGGTAATCAGTACAATGAGCAGTTCTTC. Translating gives CASMVGNQYNEQFF.

This sequence joins TRBV7-8 and TRBJ2-7; 10 positions match TRBD1. The V and J ends lost 5 bases and 4 bases, in that order; junction bases with no gene match: 11. Germline V lookup: CDR1 SGHVS, CDR2 FQNEAQ. The CDR3 totals 16 residues. CDR3 region: CASSLRPGQGRYEQYF. The DNA for the CDR3 is TGTGCCAGCAGCCTACGTCCGGGACAGGGGCGATACGAGCAGTACTTC.